Sequencing of this TCR beta chain was carried out in a study of beta chain features in type 1 diabetes. Findings and caveats of the study: Shorter templates may be favored by PCR, equally so in patients and controls. Any HLA-type effect on TCRB rearrangement remained unresolved here. Compared to healthy donors, patients appeared to have naive, central memory and Treg TCRB repertoires that were more alike.

This clone was seen only a few times. Its target is unknown. Isolated RNA was reverse transcribed in full, so expressed TCRB transcripts were sequenced. Clones were sequenced by immunoSEQ multiplex PCR, and TCRdb holds only the in-frame ones, with some missing. The repertoire holds 350,000 to 400,000 clones, with over 12% as singletons. This CDR3 spans 13 amino acids. Trimming removed 2 bases at V and 5 bases at J, with 10 bases between. Germline V lookup: CDR1 MNHEY, CDR2 SVGAGI. The TCR comes from a woman between 18 and 30 years old in good health. The gene calls are TRBV6-5 and TRBJ2-7; maybe TRBD1 (6 bases). Sequences were obtained from naive CD4+ T cells from blood. CDR3 sequence reads: CASSYNGGNEQYF. The CDR3 DNA reads TGTGCCAGCAGTTACAATGGGGGCAACGAGCAGTACTTC.